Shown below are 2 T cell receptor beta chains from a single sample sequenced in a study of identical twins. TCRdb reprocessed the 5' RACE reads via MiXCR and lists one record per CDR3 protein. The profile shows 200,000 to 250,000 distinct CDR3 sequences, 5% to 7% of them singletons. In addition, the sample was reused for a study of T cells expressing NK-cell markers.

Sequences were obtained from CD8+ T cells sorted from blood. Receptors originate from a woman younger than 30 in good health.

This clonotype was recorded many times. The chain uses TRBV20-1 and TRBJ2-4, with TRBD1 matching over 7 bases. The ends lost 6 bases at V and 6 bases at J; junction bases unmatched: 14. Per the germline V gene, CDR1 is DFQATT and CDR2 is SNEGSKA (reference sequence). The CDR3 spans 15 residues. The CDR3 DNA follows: TGCAGTGCGCAGGGACCAGGGGGAAGGATAAACATTCAGTACTTC. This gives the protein CSAQGPGGRINIQYF.

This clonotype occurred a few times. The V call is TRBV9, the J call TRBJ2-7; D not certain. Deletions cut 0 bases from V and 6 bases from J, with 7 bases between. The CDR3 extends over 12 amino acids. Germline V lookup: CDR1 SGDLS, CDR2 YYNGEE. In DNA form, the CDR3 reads TGTGCCAGCAGCGTAGCAGGAGCCGAGCAGTACTTC. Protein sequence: CASSVAGAEQYF.